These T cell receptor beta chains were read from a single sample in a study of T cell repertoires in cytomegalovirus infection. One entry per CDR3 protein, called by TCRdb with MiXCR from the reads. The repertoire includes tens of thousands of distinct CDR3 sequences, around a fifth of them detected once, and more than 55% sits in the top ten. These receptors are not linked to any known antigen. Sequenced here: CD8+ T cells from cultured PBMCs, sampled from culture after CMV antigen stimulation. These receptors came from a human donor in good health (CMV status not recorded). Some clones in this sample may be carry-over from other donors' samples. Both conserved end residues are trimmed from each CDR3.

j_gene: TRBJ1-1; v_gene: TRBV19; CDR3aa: ASSAGTPTEAF
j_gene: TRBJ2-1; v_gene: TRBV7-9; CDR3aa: ASSLGSRGGIYNEQF
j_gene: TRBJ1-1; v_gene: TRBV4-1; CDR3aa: ASSQWFQGDTEAF
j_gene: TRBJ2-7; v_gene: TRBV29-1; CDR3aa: SVNRGKEQY
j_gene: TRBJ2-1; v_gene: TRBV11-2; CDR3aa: ASSLDRTRAHEQF
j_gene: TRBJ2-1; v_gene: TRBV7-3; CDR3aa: ASSLRLDNEQF
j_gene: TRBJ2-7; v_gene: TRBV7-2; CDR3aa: ASSLAVDRDEQY
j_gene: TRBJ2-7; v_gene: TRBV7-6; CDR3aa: ASSFVSGINSYEQY
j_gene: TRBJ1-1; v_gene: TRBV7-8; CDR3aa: ASNSLNTEAF
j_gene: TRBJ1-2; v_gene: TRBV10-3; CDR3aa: AISTDGGANYGYT
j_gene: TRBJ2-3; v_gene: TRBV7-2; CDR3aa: ASSSRDRVGDTQY
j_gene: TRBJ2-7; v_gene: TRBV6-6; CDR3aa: ASTLRVAGDEQY
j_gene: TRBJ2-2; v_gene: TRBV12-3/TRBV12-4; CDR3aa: ASSEDRAVGELF
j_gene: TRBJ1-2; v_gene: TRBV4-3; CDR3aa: ASSLTTGTGGLIGYT
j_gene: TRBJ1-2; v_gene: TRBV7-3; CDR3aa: ASSLIRQGHGYT
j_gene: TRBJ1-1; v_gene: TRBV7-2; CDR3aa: ASSPSRASNTEAF
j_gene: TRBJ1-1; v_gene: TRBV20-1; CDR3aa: SAVLPGTGLTEAF
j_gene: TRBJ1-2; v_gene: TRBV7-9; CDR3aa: ASSLSGTGNYGYT
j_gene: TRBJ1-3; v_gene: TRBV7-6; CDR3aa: ASSPRTGGTYSGNTIY
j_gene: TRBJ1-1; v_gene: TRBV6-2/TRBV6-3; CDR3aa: ASSYWLNTEAF
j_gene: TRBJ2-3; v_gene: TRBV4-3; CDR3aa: ASSQELAGGPDTQY
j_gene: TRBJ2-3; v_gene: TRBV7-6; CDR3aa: ASSLTFRDTQY
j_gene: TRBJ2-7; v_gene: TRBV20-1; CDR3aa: SLDISPYEQY
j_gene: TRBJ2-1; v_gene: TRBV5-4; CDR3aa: ASSLGTRSSYNEQF
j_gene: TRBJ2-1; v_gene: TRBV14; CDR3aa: ASSQVTSGSYNEQF